This entry describes one T cell receptor (beta chain). The data were taken from a study of blood T cell repertoires in COVID-19. Study-level background: Sources were T cells, B-cell-depleted T cells, or PBMCs; the material itself was cDNA or gDNA.

Germline V CDR1 and CDR2: LGHDT, YNNKEL (reference sequence). The CDR3 loop spans 18 amino acids. V was clipped by 1 base and J by 6 bases; unmatched bases: 15. Clones were sequenced by immunoSEQ multiplex PCR, and TCRdb holds only the in-frame ones, with some missing. The profile covers under 130,000 clones, with 65% to 75% appearing a single time and about 6% taken by the ten largest. The sample was peripheral blood. The rearrangement uses TRBV3-1 (or the pseudogene TRBV3-2) and TRBJ2-3; TRBD2 agrees at 8 bases. This clonotype was obtained from a man at least 80 years old with acute or convalescent COVID-19. CDR3 nucleotide sequence: TGTGCCAGCAGCCAAGTCGTGTCAAGCGGGAGATCGCCGGATACGCAGTATTTT. The encoded protein is CASSQVVSSGRSPDTQYF.